A single sample gave rise to the 14 T cell receptor beta chains below, sequenced in a study of breast tumors, draining lymph nodes, adjacent tissues. TCRdb re-called the multiplex PCR reads with MiXCR, one entry per CDR3 protein. The sample has under 300,000 distinct CDR3 sequences, 34% seen once. Axillary draining lymph nodes of breast cancer patients supplied the node samples. Sequencing was performed on axillary lymph node tissue. Source of these receptors: a female donor with breast cancer. Some clones in this sample may be carry-over from other donors' samples.

In the case of this clonotype: A junction end diverges from the germline sequence, so it may reflect a read error. The chain couples TRBV11-2 to TRBJ2-5; the D gene is possibly TRBD1 (5 bases). Germline V gene data show CDR1 as SGHAT and CDR2 as FQNNGV. The CDR3 covers 15 residues. The CDR3 protein is CAGSPDIGAIETQYF. CDR3 DNA sequence: TGTGCCGGCAGCCCCGACATAGGGGCGATTGAGACCCAGTACTTC.

For this clonotype: It is likely a read error, because the conserved phenylalanine at the end of the CDR3 is missing. Because the CDR3's place on the DNA is in doubt, the DNA is left out and the CDR3 is given as listed by TCRdb. V and J are TRBV2 and TRBJ2-3. The CDR3 comprises 8 residues, both ends counted. Germline V lookup: CDR1 SNHLY, CDR2 FYNNEI. CDR3 amino acids: CASSEAVR.

This chain links TRBV5-1 with TRBJ1-6; 8 bases are shared with TRBD1. CDR1 and CDR2 from the germline V gene are SGHRS and YFSETQ. Trimming took 3 bases from V and 0 from J; bases not matched to a gene: 5. This CDR3 is 17 amino acids long. This chain's CDR3 is CASSSGQGNSYNSPLHF. The CDR3 coding sequence is TGCGCCAGCAGCTCCGGACAGGGAAACTCCTATAATTCACCCCTCCACTTT.

This clonotype came up once. This chain uses TRBV29-1 with TRBJ1-2; the match to TRBD1 covers 7 bases. The CDR3 sequence is 14 residues long. Trimming at V came to 7 bases and at J to 6 bases, leaving 14 bases not matched to a gene. Germline V gene data show CDR1 as SQVTM and CDR2 as ANQGSEA. The CDR3 DNA reads as TGCAGCGCTGACCCGGGACAGAGGGTAGATGGCTACACCTTC. This codes for CSADPGQRVDGYTF.

The genes are TRBV7-3 and TRBJ2-2; D ambiguous. The CDR3 contains 13 residues. Trimming shortened V by 4 bases and J by 8 bases, and 11 bases separated the two germline ends. The germline CDR1 and CDR2 sequences are SGHTA and FQGTGA. For the CDR3, the DNA is TGTGCCAGCAGCTCTGGAAAGACAGGGGAGCTGTTTTTT. Translating gives CASSSGKTGELFF.

J is TRBJ2-5 and V is TRBV7-9, with 7 bases matching TRBD2. The CDR3 runs 13 residues. CDR1 and CDR2 from the germline V gene are SEHNR and FQNEAQ (reference sequence). V gave up 5 bases and J gave up 3 bases; unmatched junction bases: 3. The CDR3 DNA is TGTGCCAGCAGCGGGGGGGGGAAAGAGACCCAGTACTTC. Translating gives CASSGGGKETQYF.

This clonotype occurred once. Just one base apart from a much larger clone, this may be a read error. The chain couples TRBV6-6 to TRBJ2-2; D may be TRBD1 (7 bases). Germline assignment: CDR1 MNHNY and CDR2 SVGAGI (reference sequence). The CDR3 loop spans 14 amino acids. The CDR3 spells CVSSGAGGSGELFF. The CDR3 bases are TGTGTCAGCAGTGGGGCAGGGGGGTCCGGGGAGCTGTTTTTT.

J is TRBJ1-5 and V is TRBV20-1; D may be TRBD1 (6 bases). Germline lookup yields CDR1 DFQATT and CDR2 SNEGSKA (reference sequence). This CDR3 has 11 amino acids. Trimming took off 5 bases at V and 14 bases at J, with 16 bases between the two ends. CDR3 in DNA: TGCAGTGCTCGGGGACAAAGCTACGAGCATTTT. Amino acid sequence: CSARGQSYEHF.

This clonotype was seen at least ten times. CDR3 region: CASSLVLAGVPDTQYF. The CDR3 DNA sequence: TGCGCCAGCAGCTTAGTGCTAGCGGGAGTCCCAGATACGCAGTATTTT. V is TRBV5-1 and J is TRBJ2-3; 10 bases are a match to TRBD2. In germline, CDR1 is SGHRS, CDR2 YFSETQ. With V trimmed by 2 bases and J by 4 bases, 7 bases remained unmatched. This CDR3 region has 16 residues. The whole variable domain, filled in from reference TRBV5-1 and TRBJ2-3, reads KAGVTQTPRYLIKTRGQQVTLSCSPISGHRSVSWYQQTPGQGLQFLFEYFSETQRNKGNFPGRFSGRQFSNSRSEMNVSTLELGDSALYLCASSLVLAGVPDTQYFGPGTRLTVL.

The chain links TRBV6-5 to TRBJ2-1; D remains unclear. Trimming removed 5 bases from V and 9 bases from J, with 14 bases in between. CDR1 is MNHEY and CDR2 is SVGAGI in the germline V gene. CDR3 length: 13 amino acids. The CDR3 nucleotides are TGTGCCAGCAGTCACGTGCTCTCGGGTGAGCAGTTCTTC. Its protein product is CASSHVLSGEQFF.

This clonotype occurred many times. V and J are TRBV5-8 and TRBJ1-5, with 7 bases matching TRBD1. CDR1 is SGHTS, CDR2 YDEGEE, per germline. V gave up 5 bases and J gave up 3 bases; unmatched junction bases: 8. The CDR3 runs to 15 residues. CDR3 in DNA: TGTGCCAGCAGTCATGGGGACAGCTACAATCAGCCCCAGCATTTT. Its translation is CASSHGDSYNQPQHF.

J is TRBJ2-6 and V is TRBV7-8; no firm D call. The CDR3 loop spans 12 amino acids. Germline V gives CDR1 SGHVS, CDR2 FQNEAQ. The V gene lost 1 base and the J gene lost 6 bases, with 1 base spanning the gap. The CDR3 coding sequence is TGTGCCAGCAGCTTAGTGGCCAACGTCCTGACTTTC. Amino acid sequence: CASSLVANVLTF.

V and J are TRBV9 and TRBJ1-1; TRBD1 might be the D (5 bases). CDR3 length: 14 residues. V was trimmed by 4 bases and J by 0 bases, leaving 10 bases between them. CDR1 SGDLS and CDR2 YYNGEE come from the germline V gene. The CDR3: CASSPGYVNTEAFF. The CDR3 DNA sequence: TGTGCCAGCAGCCCAGGGTATGTGAACACTGAAGCTTTCTTT.

This clonotype appeared many times. It may be a read error: a sequence one base away is much more abundant. V gene TRBV7-9 combines with J gene TRBJ1-2, with D possibly being TRBD1 (5 bases). This CDR3 comprises 16 residues. Germline lookup yields CDR1 SEHNR and CDR2 FQNEAQ (reference sequence). CDR3 protein: CASSLAHPAGNYGHTF. CDR3 sequence (DNA): TGTGCCAGCAGCTTAGCGCATCCGGCAGGGAACTATGGCCACACCTTC.